Listed below are T cell receptor beta chains from one sample, sequenced in a study of shared clonotypes between healthy human individuals. Libraries were prepared by immunoSEQ multiplex PCR; TCRdb keeps only in-frame clonotypes and omits some of them. Counted here are millions of clones, 90% to 95% occurring once; the ten biggest clones make up around 0.13%. Sequencing used naive CD4+ T cells sorted from blood. Source of these receptors: a man in his late teens or twenties in good health. CDR3s leave out the opening cysteine and the closing phenylalanine or tryptophan. Fields, in order: clone size, D gene, J gene, V gene, CDR3 length, CDR3 protein. A D gene is named only where the DNA matches it firmly. Clone size, where shown, is once, few, many, or a class for clones that have expanded.

-,-,TRBJ1-5,TRBV6-5,12,ASSYSGGNQPQH
-,-,TRBJ1-3,TRBV6-1,13,ASSPKTGGGNTIY
-,TRBD2,TRBJ2-3,TRBV4-2,17,ASSLEALLAGGGTDTQY
-,TRBD1,TRBJ1-2,TRBV5-4,13,ASSRGDRGLDGYT
-,TRBD1,TRBJ2-1,TRBV7-2,11,ASSLGQRNEQF
-,TRBD1,TRBJ2-6,TRBV18,18,ASSPLDQGAGGSGANVLT
-,-,TRBJ2-5,TRBV10-1,10,ASSGAQGTQY
-,-,TRBJ1-4,TRBV5-1,14,ASSLEGSATNEKLF
few,-,TRBJ1-5,TRBV2,12,ASSEAAMAQPQH
once,-,TRBJ2-7,TRBV6-1,10,ASSVGSYEQY
-,-,TRBJ2-3,TRBV28,12,ASSLRGGADTQY
-,-,TRBJ1-6,TRBV5-1,12,ASKDSSYNSPLH
-,TRBD1,TRBJ2-7,TRBV28,12,ASSSGQGAYEQY
-,-,TRBJ2-5,TRBV20-1,9,SASQQETQY
-,TRBD2,TRBJ2-7,TRBV5-1,12,ASSFSGVAYEQY
-,TRBD2,TRBJ2-7,TRBV7-2,13,ASSSSGGYSYEQY
-,TRBD2,TRBJ2-1,TRBV29-1,11,SSGAGGPNEQF
-,TRBD1,TRBJ2-5,TRBV7-8,14,ASSLQGAALLGTQY
-,TRBD2,TRBJ2-7,TRBV19,13,ASSAGTSGTYEQY
-,TRBD1,TRBJ2-5,TRBV29-1,10,SVLTGGETQY
once,-,TRBJ2-7,TRBV28,10,ASSFVHYEQY
-,-,TRBJ2-7,TRBV6-1,11,ATASGSSYEQY
-,TRBD1,TRBJ2-7,TRBV28,11,ASSSTGINEQY
-,-,TRBJ2-7,TRBV11-2,12,ASSLVGQTYEQY
-,-,TRBJ2-1,TRBV5-6,12,ASSLKGSWNEQF
-,TRBD1,TRBJ2-5,TRBV7-6,12,ASSPGQVGETQY
once,-,TRBJ2-1,TRBV11-2,10,ASSADGRVLF
-,-,TRBJ2-7,TRBV5-1,10,ASSLDSGEQY
-,TRBD2,TRBJ2-7,TRBV5-4,13,ASSGGTTYPYEQY
-,-,TRBJ2-2,TRBV7-9,12,ASSPRTPTGELF
-,TRBD2,TRBJ2-2,TRBV5-4,15,ASSTVLAGGRTGELF
-,-,TRBJ1-2,TRBV5-1,12,ASSFRDFNYGYT
few,-,TRBJ2-7,TRBV4-3,13,ASSQDTVPSYEQY
-,-,TRBJ1-2,TRBV5-6,15,ASSPRVVQTTNYGYT
-,TRBD1,TRBJ2-7,TRBV7-2,12,ASSLRQGLGEQY
-,TRBD1,TRBJ2-2,TRBV11-3,14,ASSPRQGAGTGELF
few,TRBD2,TRBJ2-1,TRBV12-5,12,ASGPLAGYNEQF
-,TRBD1,TRBJ2-2,TRBV18,14,ASSQQGASATGELF
once,-,TRBJ2-1,TRBV6-5,11,ASSGGNNNEQF
-,-,TRBJ2-7,TRBV2,14,ASSESRAFSSYEQY
-,-,TRBJ1-1,TRBV5-1,10,ASRGLNTEAF
-,-,TRBJ2-7,TRBV7-9,12,ASSWPGQLYEQY
-,-,TRBJ2-7,TRBV6-1,11,ASQDGAIYEQY
-,-,TRBJ2-2,TRBV28,9,AIQGSGELF